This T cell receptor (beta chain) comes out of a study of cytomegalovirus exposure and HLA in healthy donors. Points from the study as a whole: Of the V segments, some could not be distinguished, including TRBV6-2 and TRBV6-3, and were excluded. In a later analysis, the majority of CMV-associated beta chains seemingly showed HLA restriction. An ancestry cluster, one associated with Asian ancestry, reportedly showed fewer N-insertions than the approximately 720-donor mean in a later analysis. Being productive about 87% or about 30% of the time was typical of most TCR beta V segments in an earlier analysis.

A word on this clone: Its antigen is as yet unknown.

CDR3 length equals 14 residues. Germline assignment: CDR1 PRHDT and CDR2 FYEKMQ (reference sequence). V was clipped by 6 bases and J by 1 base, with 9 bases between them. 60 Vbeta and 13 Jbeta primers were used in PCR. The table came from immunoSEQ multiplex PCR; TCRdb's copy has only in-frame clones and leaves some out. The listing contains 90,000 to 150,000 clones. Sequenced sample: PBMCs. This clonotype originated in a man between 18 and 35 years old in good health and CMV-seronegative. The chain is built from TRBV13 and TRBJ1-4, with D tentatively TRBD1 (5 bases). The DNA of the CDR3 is TGTGCCAGCAGTGACCAGGGAACTAATGAAAAACTGTTTTTT. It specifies CASSDQGTNEKLFF.